This paragraph reports one TCR beta chain. These data originate in a study of CD8+CD57+ T cells in acquired aplastic anemia. There are 11 residues in the CDR3. Germline values: CDR1 SQVTM, CDR2 ANQGSEA. J gave up 8 bases and V 3 bases, and 1 base lay outside the gene matches. Genomic DNA served as template for TCR beta VDJ and CDR3 profiling. TCRdb reanalysed the reads using MiXCR and keeps one entry per CDR3 protein. Here the sample spans some 82,000 distinct CDR3 sequences, under 50% being singletons. The chain is built from TRBV29-1 and TRBJ2-1; the match to TRBD2 covers 7 bases. This clonotype was obtained from a human donor in good health, serving as a control. Sequenced input: sorted CD4+, CD8+, or CD8+CD57+ T cells (not recorded which) from PBMCs. The CDR3 DNA reads TGCAGCGTTGACGGGAGGTATGAGCAGTTCTTC. Translation: CSVDGRYEQFF.